This T cell receptor beta chain appears in the sequencing data of a study of tumor-infiltrating lymphocytes in primary liver carcinoma. Study information: The yield of productive TCRbeta reads per sample was roughly 3.65 to 8 million and was similar across tissue types.

With a constant-region primer, TCR beta cDNA was made from approximately 520 ng of total RNA. Libraries covering TCR beta were generated through three nested multiplex PCR rounds (using a slightly modified ARM-PCR). With TRBV1-TRBV30 forward primers and a C-beta reverse primer, the first two PCR rounds were run for nine to eleven cycles each. TCRdb re-called the multiplex PCR reads with MiXCR, one entry per CDR3 protein. The sample shows 300,000 to 400,000 distinct CDR3 sequences, about 60% of them seen only once. As to this clonotype: Mismatch with germline at one junction end may stem from a read error.

In germline, CDR1 is SQVTM, CDR2 ANQGSEA. CDR3 length equals 16 residues. Unsorted whole blood yielded blood RNA, and germline DNA was extracted as well. This TCR came from a man aged 40-49 years with primary liver carcinoma and hepatitis B virus infection. This sequence joins TRBV29-1 and TRBJ2-1, with TRBD2 matching 7 bases. The sequencing input was peripheral blood. The CDR3 nucleotides are TGCAGCGTTGGTCTGTCGGCGGGAGTACCCTACAAAGAGCAGTTCTTC. Translation gives CSVGLSAGVPYKEQFF.